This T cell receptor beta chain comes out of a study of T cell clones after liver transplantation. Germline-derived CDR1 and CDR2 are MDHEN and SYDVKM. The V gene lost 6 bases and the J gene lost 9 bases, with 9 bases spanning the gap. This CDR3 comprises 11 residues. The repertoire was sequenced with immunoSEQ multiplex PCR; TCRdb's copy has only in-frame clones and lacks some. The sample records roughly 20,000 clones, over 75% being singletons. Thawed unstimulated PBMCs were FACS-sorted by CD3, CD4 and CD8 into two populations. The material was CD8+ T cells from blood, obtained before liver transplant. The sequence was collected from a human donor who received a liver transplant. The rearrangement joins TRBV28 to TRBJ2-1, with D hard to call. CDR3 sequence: CASRLELEQFF. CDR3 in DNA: TGTGCCAGCAGGCTAGAGCTTGAGCAGTTCTTC.